Following are 5 T cell receptor beta chains from one sample sequenced in a study of patients and donors after allogeneic stem cell transplantation. TCRdb itself ran the RT-PCR reads through MiXCR, one entry per CDR3 protein. This table holds some 230,000 distinct CDR3 sequences, approximately 14% found once. The material sequenced was blood, either unsorted or a sorted T cell fraction (not recorded which). The receptors here all came from a human donor who was either an allogeneic HSCT recipient or a stem cell or donor lymphocyte infusion donor (not recorded which). It is not recorded whose cells these are; they may come from a transplant donor.

This clonotype has more than one count but fewer than ten. This chain joins TRBV3-1 and TRBJ2-7, with a weak D call TRBD1 (6 bases). Between the trimmed V and J ends, which lost 4 bases and 6 bases, there was a span of 19 bases. The CDR3 contains 15 residues. From germline, CDR1 is LGHDT and CDR2 YNNKEL (reference sequence). In DNA form, the CDR3 reads TGTGCCAGCAGCCCCCCCAGGGGTCAAATTGCCGAGCAGTACTTC. Translating gives CASSPPRGQIAEQYF.

This chain uses TRBV6-5 with TRBJ1-3, with D unclear. The V end was cut by 6 bases, the J end by 2 bases, with 5 bases between. The germline V gene encodes CDR1 MNHEY and CDR2 SVGAGI. The CDR3 runs 12 residues. The DNA of the CDR3 is TGTGCCAGCAGGGATGCTGGAAACACCATATATTTT. Protein product: CASRDAGNTIYF.

The gene calls are TRBV2 and TRBJ2-3; a possible D gene is TRBD2 (6 bases). V was cut by 3 bases and J by 6 bases, with 16 bases left in between. Germline CDR1 reads SNHLY; CDR2 reads FYNNEI. The CDR3 runs to 15 residues. The CDR3 DNA reads TGTGCCAGCAGTGAGGTCCGGGGGAGTGGGGATACGCAGTATTTT. This sequence encodes CASSEVRGSGDTQYF.

The sample holds a few counts of this clonotype. This chain links TRBV3-1 with TRBJ1-5, with a possible D match to TRBD1 (5 bases). Germline V gives CDR1 LGHDT, CDR2 YNNKEL (reference sequence). The CDR3 loop spans 13 amino acids. Trimming took off 8 bases at V and 2 bases at J, with 10 bases between the two ends. The CDR3 nucleotides read TGTGCCAGCGGAGGGGCAGGCAATCAGCCCCAGCATTTT. This translates into CASGGAGNQPQHF.

In its sample, this clonotype was seen a few times. CDR3 DNA sequence: TGCGCCAGCAGCTTGGAATCGAACACCGGGGAGCTGTTTTTT. This translates into CASSLESNTGELFF. The gene calls are TRBV5-1 and TRBJ2-2; D not certain. The CDR3 loop spans 14 amino acids. Germline values: CDR1 SGHRS, CDR2 YFSETQ. V lost 0 bases to trimming and J lost 0 bases, with 3 bases between them.